These 26 T cell receptor beta chains share one sample of origin, sequenced in a study of T cells in women clearing cervical HPV infection. Sequenced by immunoSEQ multiplex PCR; TCRdb stores in-frame clones only, minus some. The sample features roughly 29,000 clones, with 2.5% to 3.5% in its top ten. The sequenced sample consisted of blood buffy coat. These receptors came from a woman aged 18 to 75 with a cervical HPV16 infection that either progressed to CIN3+ or cleared (not recorded which).

A word on this clone: The read falls 3 residues short of the CDR3 end, and the missing part is taken from the germline J gene. This sequence joins TRBV20-1 and TRBJ2-7; D perhaps matches TRBD1 (6 bases). Germline CDR1 reads DFQATT; CDR2 reads SNEGSKA (reference sequence). Trimming took 7 bases from V and 1 from J, leaving 17 bases between them. The CDR3 consists of 14 residues. The sequenced part of the CDR3 DNA is TGCAGTGTAAGTGAGGAAAGGGGGTCCTACGAG. Its protein is CSVSEERGSYE. The full CDR3 protein is CSVSEERGSYEQYF.

Note on this clone: The read gets to within 3 residues of the CDR3 end, and the germline J gene fills in the rest. The chain couples TRBV7-9 to TRBJ1-6; a weak D match, TRBD1 (6 bases). Trimming pared 1 base from V and 10 bases from J, leaving 14 bases between. CDR1 SEHNR and CDR2 FQNEAQ come from the germline V gene (reference sequence). This CDR3 is built from 15 residues. The sequenced CDR3 bases are TGTGCCAGCAGCTTAGACGGGACATTCACGTCACCC. This gives the protein CASSLDGTFTSP. The entire CDR3 is CASSLDGTFTSPLHF.

Regarding this clone: The read is 3 residues too short to cover the CDR3 end, so that end is filled in from the germline J gene. The chain employs TRBV30 and TRBJ1-4; no firm D call. The germline gives CDR1 GTSNPN, CDR2 SVGIG (reference sequence). The germline V and J ends were trimmed by 3 bases and 8 bases, with 19 bases remaining between them. The CDR3 totals 15 residues. The CDR3 sequence: CAWSTRQIGGEKLFF. CDR3 bases read: TGTGCCTGGAGCACTAGACAAATCGGCGGGGAAAAA.

Details on this clone: With the read ending 3 residues before the CDR3 end, the germline J gene is used to fill in that end. This chain connects TRBV20-1 to TRBJ2-1; 12 nucleotides match TRBD1. Germline values: CDR1 DFQATT, CDR2 SNEGSKA (reference sequence). J was trimmed by 9 bases and V by 8 bases; bases with no gene match: 8. This CDR3 region has 13 residues. The chain's CDR3 is CSTGGQGAGEQFF. CDR3 bases read: TGCAGTACCGGGGGACAGGGGGCCGGTGAG.

Comments on this clone: The sequenced fragment ends 3 residues before the CDR3 boundary, so the rest is inferred from the germline J gene. The rearrangement uses TRBV5-4 and TRBJ1-1; no reliable D call. Germline CDR1 SGHNT, CDR2 YYREEE (reference sequence). The CDR3 spans 14 residues. The germline V and J ends were trimmed by 1 base and 0 bases, with 7 bases remaining between them. The CDR3 protein is CASSLRGMNTEAFF. CDR3 DNA, as far as it was read: TGTGCCAGCAGCTTGCGGGGTATGAACACTGAA.

As for this clone: The observed sequence ends 3 residues before the CDR3 terminus, with the missing tail filled in from the germline J gene. The chain couples TRBV30 to TRBJ1-5, with D possibly matching TRBD1 (5 bases). The V end was cut by 5 bases, the J end by 3 bases, with 11 bases between. CDR3 length: 13 amino acids. Germline loops: CDR1 GTSNPN, CDR2 SVGIG (reference sequence). The chain's CDR3 is CAWGDSLNQPQHF. The DNA read from the CDR3 is TGTGCCTGGGGTGACAGTCTCAATCAGCCC.

About this clone: The missing CDR3 end, 3 residues past where the read stops, is filled in from the germline J gene. V usage is TRBV28 and J usage is TRBJ1-2, with TRBD1 as a possible D gene (6 bases). Germline V lookup: CDR1 MDHEN, CDR2 SYDVKM. The CDR3 consists of 14 residues. Deletions cut 7 bases from V and 5 bases from J, with 17 bases between. CDR3 bases read: TGTGCCAGCAAAGCCCAGACAGGAGGGTATGGC. Protein product: CASKAQTGGYG. The full CDR3 is CASKAQTGGYGYTF.

As regards this clone: The read is 3 residues too short to cover the CDR3 end, so that end is filled in from the germline J gene. This sequence joins TRBV7-9 and TRBJ2-1; D unclear. This CDR3 has 12 amino acids. Trimming cost V 2 bases and J 8 bases, with 7 bases left between them. CDR1 is SEHNR and CDR2 is FQNEAQ in the germline V gene (reference sequence). CDR3: CASSLRRDEQFF. The CDR3 DNA, read in part, is TGTGCCAGCAGCTTAAGAAGGGATGAG.

As for this clone: The read finishes 3 residues shy of the CDR3 end, and the germline J gene is used to complete it. The genes are TRBV5-1 and TRBJ2-7; 9 nucleotides agree with TRBD2. This CDR3 contains 14 residues. V lost 4 bases, J lost 0 bases, and 2 bases stayed unmatched. CDR1 and CDR2 from the germline V gene are SGHRS and YFSETQ. CDR3 DNA, as far as it was read: TGCGCCAGCAGCGCGGGAGGGAACTCCTACGAG. This codes for CASSAGGNSYE. The CDR3 reads in full as CASSAGGNSYEQYF.

On this clone: Read sequence stops 3 residues before the CDR3 end, and the germline J gene provides the missing end. The chain recombines TRBV25-1 with TRBJ1-6; TRBD1 matches 10 bases. This CDR3 region has 14 residues. CDR1 and CDR2 (germline): MGHDK, SYGVNS. Trimming took 6 bases from V and 7 from J; bases not matched to a gene: 3. CDR3 region: CASRGQGWNSPLHF. The part of the CDR3 DNA that was read is TGTGCCAGCAGGGGACAGGGGTGGAATTCACCC.

The CDR3 loop reads CASSESAEAGNTIYF. Partial CDR3 DNA: TGTGCCAGCAGTGAAAGTGCAGAAGCTGGAAACACC. This sequence joins TRBV6-1 and TRBJ1-3; D is uncertain. The read falls 3 residues short of the CDR3 end, and the missing part is taken from the germline J gene. The CDR3 length is 15 residues. The germline V and J ends were trimmed by 2 bases and 2 bases, with 10 bases remaining between them. CDR1 and CDR2 from the germline V gene are MNHNS and SASEGT.

Concerning this clone itself: The read stops 3 residues short of the end of the CDR3; the missing end is completed from the germline J gene. V is TRBV28 and J is TRBJ1-1; 9 nucleotides agree with TRBD1. With V trimmed by 4 bases and J by 3 bases, 6 bases remained unmatched. Looked up from germline, CDR1 is MDHEN and CDR2 is SYDVKM. This CDR3 has 15 residues. CDR3 in amino acids: CASSWPGQGHTEAFF. The covered CDR3 bases are TGTGCCAGCAGTTGGCCGGGACAGGGTCACACTGAA.

Comment on this clone: The read finishes 3 residues shy of the CDR3 end, and the germline J gene is used to complete it. This sequence joins TRBV10-3 and TRBJ2-1, with D unclear. Trimming removed 2 bases at V and 5 bases at J, with 7 bases between. The CDR3 loop spans 13 amino acids. The germline gives CDR1 ENHRY, CDR2 SYGVKD. Partial CDR3 DNA: TGTGCCATCAGTGAGGGGCTTCACAATGAG. Its translation is CAISEGLHNE. The entire CDR3 is CAISEGLHNEQFF.

As to this clone: The CDR3 end lies 3 residues beyond the end of the read and is filled in from the germline J gene. V and J are TRBV30 and TRBJ2-1; 10 bases line up with TRBD2. The CDR3 consists of 15 residues. J was trimmed by 6 bases and V by 2 bases; bases with no gene match: 7. In germline, CDR1 is GTSNPN, CDR2 SVGIG (reference sequence). The chain's CDR3 is CAWSKGASGSNEQFF. The covered CDR3 bases are TGTGCCTGGAGTAAGGGGGCTAGCGGGAGCAATGAG.

The CDR3 reads CATSVAGGTGELFF. The DNA read from the CDR3 is TGTGCCACCAGCGTAGCCGGGGGCACCGGGGAG. This chain links TRBV15 with TRBJ2-2, with D possibly being TRBD2 (6 bases). The read terminates 3 residues before the CDR3 end, so the remaining end is supplied by the germline J gene. V lost 5 bases and J 4 bases, leaving 11 bases between the germline ends. The CDR3 sequence is 14 residues long. Germline-derived CDR1 and CDR2 are LNHNV and YYDKDF (reference sequence).

Concerning this clone: The read comes to an end 3 residues before the CDR3 does, leaving the germline J gene to fill in the end. This sequence joins TRBV2 and TRBJ1-6; 7 nucleotides match TRBD1. The CDR3 contains 13 residues. Germline CDR1 is SNHLY and CDR2 is FYNNEI. V trimming: 8 bases; J trimming: 7 bases; junction bases outside the gene matches: 5. Partial CDR3 DNA: TGTGCCAGCTGGGACAGTGGCAATTCACCC. This codes for CASWDSGNSP. The whole CDR3 protein reads CASWDSGNSPLHF. Full variable domain (missing parts from reference TRBV2 and TRBJ1-6): EPEVTQTPSHQVTQMGQEVILRCVPISNHLYFYWYRQILGQKVEFLVSFYNNEISEKSEIFDDQFSVERPDGSNFTLKIRSTKLEDSAMYFCASWDSGNSPLHFGNGTRLTVT.

Points on this clone: From the germline J gene comes the end of the CDR3, since the read stops 3 residues before it. Other DNA sequences in this specimen translate into the identical CDR3. V gene TRBV5-1 combines with J gene TRBJ1-3; 8 nucleotides agree with TRBD1. V trimming: 4 bases; J trimming: 7 bases; junction bases outside the gene matches: 7. The CDR3 is made up of 14 amino acids. Germline-derived CDR1 and CDR2 are SGHRS and YFSETQ. The CDR3 spells CASSPRTGTNTIYF. Partial CDR3 DNA: TGCGCCAGCAGCCCCAGGACAGGGACGAACACC. Supplemented by reference TRBV5-1 and TRBJ1-3, the full variable domain reads KAGVTQTPRYLIKTRGQQVTLSCSPISGHRSVSWYQQTPGQGLQFLFEYFSETQRNKGNFPGRFSGRQFSNSRSEMNVSTLELGDSALYLCASSPRTGTNTIYFGEGSWLTVV.

Comments on this clone: The read stops 3 residues short of the end of the CDR3; the missing end is completed from the germline J gene. The V and J genes are TRBV7-8 and TRBJ2-2, with a tentative D call TRBD1 (6 bases). This CDR3 spans 15 amino acids. Per the germline V gene, CDR1 is SGHVS and CDR2 is FQNEAQ. Between the trimmed V and J ends, which lost 3 bases and 6 bases, there was a span of 14 bases. The CDR3 sequence: CASSFSGATAGELFF. The sequenced part of the CDR3 DNA is TGTGCCAGCAGCTTTTCAGGGGCGACTGCCGGGGAG.

As for this clone: Coverage ceases 3 residues before the CDR3 finishes, and the germline J gene fills in the end. This chain joins TRBV5-1 and TRBJ1-2; tentative D call: TRBD1 (6 bases). Germline V gene data show CDR1 as SGHRS and CDR2 as YFSETQ. This CDR3 has 15 amino acids. The V and J ends lost 4 bases and 0 bases respectively, with 13 bases between them. The sequenced CDR3 bases are TGCGCCAGCAGCCCGCGGACAGCACCTAACTATGGC. Translation gives CASSPRTAPNYG. The full CDR3 sequence reads CASSPRTAPNYGYTF. The variable domain in full, completed from reference TRBV5-1 and TRBJ1-2, reads KAGVTQTPRYLIKTRGQQVTLSCSPISGHRSVSWYQQTPGQGLQFLFEYFSETQRNKGNFPGRFSGRQFSNSRSEMNVSTLELGDSALYLCASSPRTAPNYGYTFGSGTRLTVV.

In regard to this clone: The read ends 3 residues early relative to the CDR3; the germline J gene fills the gap. The rearrangement uses TRBV5-6 and TRBJ1-2; tentative D call: TRBD1 (6 bases). Trimming cost V 4 bases and J 4 bases, with 14 bases left between them. CDR3 length: 14 residues. Germline V gene data show CDR1 as SGHDT and CDR2 as YYEEEE. The part of the CDR3 DNA that was read is TGTGCCAGCAGCAAAGACAGGCGAAGCTATGGC. This translates into CASSKDRRSYG. The full CDR3 protein is CASSKDRRSYGYTF. The whole variable domain, remainder taken from reference TRBV5-6 and TRBJ1-2, is DAGVTQSPTHLIKTRGQQVTLRCSPKSGHDTVSWYQQALGQGPQFIFQYYEEEERQRGNFPDRFSGHQFPNYSSELNVNALLLGDSALYLCASSKDRRSYGYTFGSGTRLTVV.

Turning to this clone: The read ends 3 residues shy of where the CDR3 ends; the end is completed using the germline J gene. This sequence joins TRBV4-1 and TRBJ2-3, with TRBD1 as a possible D gene (5 bases). This CDR3 comprises 14 residues. In germline, CDR1 is MGHRA, CDR2 YSYEKL. V lost 2 bases and J 4 bases, leaving 10 bases between the germline ends. Partial CDR3 DNA: TGCGCCAGCAGCCAACTGCAGGGATCAGATACG. Amino acid sequence: CASSQLQGSDT. The whole CDR3 sequence is CASSQLQGSDTQYF.

In the case of this clone: The read ends 3 residues shy of where the CDR3 ends; the end is completed using the germline J gene. The chain recombines TRBV10-1 with TRBJ1-1, with D unclear. Between the trimmed V and J ends, which lost 2 bases and 4 bases, there was a span of 5 bases. The V gene's germline CDR1 is WNHNN and CDR2 SYGVQD (reference sequence). This CDR3 is built from 12 residues. The CDR3 DNA, read in part, is TGCGCCAGCAGTGAGCGGTTCACTGAA. Its translation: CASSERFTE. In full, the CDR3 is CASSERFTEAFF.

A note on this clone: Read data end 3 residues before the CDR3 end; the end is taken from the germline J gene. V and J are TRBV20-1 and TRBJ2-3, with D possibly matching TRBD2 (6 bases). CDR3 length: 12 residues. The V end was cut by 5 bases, the J end by 1 base, with 7 bases between. Germline V lookup: CDR1 DFQATT, CDR2 SNEGSKA (reference sequence). The CDR3 spells CSAASGTDTQYF. The CDR3 DNA, read in part, is TGCAGTGCTGCTAGCGGCACAGATACG.

With respect to this clone: The DNA ends 3 residues before the CDR3 does, and the rest of the CDR3 is filled in from the germline J gene. The gene calls are TRBV11-2 and TRBJ2-7; 7 bases are a match to TRBD2. The J segment lost 0 bases and the V segment lost 5 bases, leaving 7 bases of the junction unmatched. CDR1 and CDR2 from the germline V gene are SGHAT and FQNNGV. The CDR3 is 15 amino acids. CDR3 region: CASSVKSGTSYEQYF. The part of the CDR3 DNA that was read is TGTGCCAGCAGCGTAAAAAGCGGGACCTCCTACGAG.

Worth noting for this clone: The read ends 3 residues shy of where the CDR3 ends; the end is completed using the germline J gene. This chain joins TRBV2 and TRBJ1-4; 7 nucleotides agree with TRBD1. V lost 5 bases and J lost 8; bases outside the gene matches: 2. The CDR3 contains 12 residues. The germline CDR1 and CDR2 sequences are SNHLY and FYNNEI. This CDR3 is CASSQTGEKLFF. The sequenced CDR3 bases are TGTGCCAGCAGTCAGACAGGGGAAAAA.

As for this clone: The read ends 3 residues early relative to the CDR3; the germline J gene fills the gap. The chain carries TRBV5-1 and TRBJ1-2, with 9 positions matching TRBD1. This CDR3 region has 15 residues. J lost 3 bases, V lost 2 bases, and 5 bases had no gene match. The germline CDR1 and CDR2 sequences are SGHRS and YFSETQ. The part of the CDR3 DNA that was read is TGCGCCAGCAGCTTTTCGACAGGGGGGGACTATGGC. Its translation is CASSFSTGGDYG. The whole CDR3 protein is CASSFSTGGDYGYTF.